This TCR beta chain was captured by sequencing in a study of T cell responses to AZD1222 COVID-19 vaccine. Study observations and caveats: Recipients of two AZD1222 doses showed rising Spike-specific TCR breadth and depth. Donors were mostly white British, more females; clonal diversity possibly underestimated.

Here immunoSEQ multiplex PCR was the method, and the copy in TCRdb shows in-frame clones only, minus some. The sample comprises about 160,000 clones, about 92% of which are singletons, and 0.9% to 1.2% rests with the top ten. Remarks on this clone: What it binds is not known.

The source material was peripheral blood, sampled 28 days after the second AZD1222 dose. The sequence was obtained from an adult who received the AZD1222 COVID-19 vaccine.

The CDR3 sequence: CASSFDFNYGYTF. Written as DNA, the CDR3 is TGTGCCAGCAGTTTCGACTTTAACTATGGCTACACCTTC. V gene TRBV12-3 or TRBV12-4 combines with J gene TRBJ1-2, with D hard to call. The ends were cut back, 3 bases at V and 1 base at J, with 6 bases in the middle. The CDR3 extends over 13 amino acids.